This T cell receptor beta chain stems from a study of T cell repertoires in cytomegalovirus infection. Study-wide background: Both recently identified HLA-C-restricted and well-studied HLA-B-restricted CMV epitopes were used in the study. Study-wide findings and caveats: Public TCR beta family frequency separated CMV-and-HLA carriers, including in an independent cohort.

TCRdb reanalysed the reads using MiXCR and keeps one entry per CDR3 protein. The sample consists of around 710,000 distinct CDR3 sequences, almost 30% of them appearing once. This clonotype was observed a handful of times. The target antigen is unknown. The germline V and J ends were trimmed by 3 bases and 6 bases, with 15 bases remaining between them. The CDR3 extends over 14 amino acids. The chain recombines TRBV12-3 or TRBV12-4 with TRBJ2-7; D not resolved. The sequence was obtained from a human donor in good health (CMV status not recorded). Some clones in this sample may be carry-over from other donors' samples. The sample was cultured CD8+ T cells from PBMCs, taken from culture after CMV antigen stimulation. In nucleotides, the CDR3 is TGTGCCAGCAGTTTGAGCCGCTGGGCGAGCGAGCAGTACTTC. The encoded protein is CASSLSRWASEQYF.